The entry that follows covers one T cell receptor (beta chain) sequence. TCRdb's copy holds only in-frame clones and misses some; the assay was immunoSEQ multiplex PCR. Counted here are approximately 300,000 clones, roughly 89% occurring once; the ten biggest clones make up over 4%. The sample belongs to a study of blood T cell repertoires in COVID-19. Germline loops: CDR1 LNHDA, CDR2 SQIVND (reference sequence). This CDR3 is 14 amino acids long. The ends were cut back, 3 bases at V and 5 bases at J, with 11 bases in the middle. The chain combines TRBV19 with TRBJ1-5; perhaps TRBD1 as D (5 bases). Sample: PBMCs or T cells enriched from blood (not recorded which). This TCR came from a man aged 55 to 70 who had recovered from COVID-19. CDR3 amino acids: CASSIWGVHQPQHF. The CDR3 DNA follows: TGTGCCAGTAGTATCTGGGGGGTGCATCAGCCCCAGCATTTT.